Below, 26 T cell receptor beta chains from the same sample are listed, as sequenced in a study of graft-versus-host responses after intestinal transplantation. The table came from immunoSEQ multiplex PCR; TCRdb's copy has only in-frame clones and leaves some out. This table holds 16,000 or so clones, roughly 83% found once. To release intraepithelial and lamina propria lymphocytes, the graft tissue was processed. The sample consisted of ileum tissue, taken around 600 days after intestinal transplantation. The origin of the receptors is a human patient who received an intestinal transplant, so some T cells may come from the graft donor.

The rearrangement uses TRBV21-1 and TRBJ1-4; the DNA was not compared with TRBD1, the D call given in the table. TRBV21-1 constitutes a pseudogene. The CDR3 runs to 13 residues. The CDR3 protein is CASIGTANEKLFF. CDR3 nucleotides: TGTGCCAGCATAGGGACAGCTAATGAAAAACTGTTTTTT.

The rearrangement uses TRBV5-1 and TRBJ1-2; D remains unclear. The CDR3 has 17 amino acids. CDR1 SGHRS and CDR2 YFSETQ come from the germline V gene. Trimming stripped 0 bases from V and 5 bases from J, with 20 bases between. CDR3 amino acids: CASSLVPFQYREYGYTF. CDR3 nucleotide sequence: TGCGCCAGCAGCTTGGTCCCTTTTCAATATAGGGAGTATGGCTACACCTTC.

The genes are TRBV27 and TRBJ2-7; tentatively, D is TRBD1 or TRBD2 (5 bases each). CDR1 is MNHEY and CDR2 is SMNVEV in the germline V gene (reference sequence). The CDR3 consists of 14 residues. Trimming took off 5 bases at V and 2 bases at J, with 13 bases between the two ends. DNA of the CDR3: TGTGCCAGCAGTATTGGGGGTTCTACCTACGAGCAGTACTTC. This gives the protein CASSIGGSTYEQYF.

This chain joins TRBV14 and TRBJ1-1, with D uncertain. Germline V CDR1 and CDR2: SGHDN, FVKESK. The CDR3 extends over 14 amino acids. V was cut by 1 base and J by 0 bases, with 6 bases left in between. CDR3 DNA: TGTGCCAGCAGCCAAGGACGTATGAACACTGAAGCTTTCTTT. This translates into CASSQGRMNTEAFF.

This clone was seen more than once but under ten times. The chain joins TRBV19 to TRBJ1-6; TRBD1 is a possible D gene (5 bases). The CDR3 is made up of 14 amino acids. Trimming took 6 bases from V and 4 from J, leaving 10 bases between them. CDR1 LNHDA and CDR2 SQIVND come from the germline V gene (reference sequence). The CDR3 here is CASRDNRYNSPLHF. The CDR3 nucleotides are TGTGCCAGTAGGGATAACAGGTATAATTCACCCCTCCACTTT.

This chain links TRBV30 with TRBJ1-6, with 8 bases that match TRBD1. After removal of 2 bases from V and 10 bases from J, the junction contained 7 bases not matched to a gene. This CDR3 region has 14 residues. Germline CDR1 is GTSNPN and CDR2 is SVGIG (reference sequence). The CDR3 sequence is CAWSLGTGSSPLHF. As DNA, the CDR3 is TGTGCCTGGAGTCTCGGGACAGGATCCTCACCCCTCCACTTT.

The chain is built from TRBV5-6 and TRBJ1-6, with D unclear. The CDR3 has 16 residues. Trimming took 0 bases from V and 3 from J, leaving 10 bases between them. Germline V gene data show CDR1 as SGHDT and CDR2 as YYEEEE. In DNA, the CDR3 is TGTGCCAGCAGCTTGGCCCGGGCTGACTATAATTCACCCCTCCACTTT. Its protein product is CASSLARADYNSPLHF.

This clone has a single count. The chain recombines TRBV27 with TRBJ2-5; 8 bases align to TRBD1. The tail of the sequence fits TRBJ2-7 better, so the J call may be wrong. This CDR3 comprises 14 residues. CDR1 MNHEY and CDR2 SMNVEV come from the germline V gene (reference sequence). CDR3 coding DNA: TGTGCCAGCCATGGACAGGGTAGTACCTACGAGCAGTACTTC. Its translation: CASHGQGSTYEQYF.

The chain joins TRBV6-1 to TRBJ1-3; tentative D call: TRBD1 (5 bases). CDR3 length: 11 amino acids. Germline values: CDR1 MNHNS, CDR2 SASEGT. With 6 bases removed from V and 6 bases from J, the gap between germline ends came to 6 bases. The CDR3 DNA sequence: TGTGCCAGCAGGGGGGAAAACACCATATATTTT. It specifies CASRGENTIYF.

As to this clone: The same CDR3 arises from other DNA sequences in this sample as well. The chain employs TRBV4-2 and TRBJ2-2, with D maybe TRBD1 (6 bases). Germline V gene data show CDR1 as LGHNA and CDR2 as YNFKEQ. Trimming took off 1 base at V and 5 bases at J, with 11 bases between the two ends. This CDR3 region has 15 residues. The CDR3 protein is CASSQVRGVTGELFF. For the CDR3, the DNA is TGTGCCAGCAGCCAAGTCAGGGGTGTGACCGGGGAGCTGTTTTTT.

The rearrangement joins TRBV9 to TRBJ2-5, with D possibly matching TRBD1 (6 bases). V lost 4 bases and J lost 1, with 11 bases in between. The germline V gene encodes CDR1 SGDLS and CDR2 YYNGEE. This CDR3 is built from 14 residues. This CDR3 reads CASSPGQFQETQYF. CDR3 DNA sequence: TGTGCCAGCAGCCCCGGACAGTTCCAAGAGACCCAGTACTTC. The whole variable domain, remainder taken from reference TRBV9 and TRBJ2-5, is DSGVTQTPKHLITATGQRVTLRCSPRSGDLSVYWYQQSLDQGLQFLIQYYNGEERAKGNILERFSAQQFPDLHSELNLSSLELGDSALYFCASSPGQFQETQYFGPGTRLLVL.

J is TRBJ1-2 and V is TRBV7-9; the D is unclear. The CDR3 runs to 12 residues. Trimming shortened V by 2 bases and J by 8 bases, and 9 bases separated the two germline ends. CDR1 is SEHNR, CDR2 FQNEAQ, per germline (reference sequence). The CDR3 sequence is CASSLWIPGYTF. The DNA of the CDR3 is TGTGCCAGCAGCTTATGGATTCCGGGCTACACCTTC.

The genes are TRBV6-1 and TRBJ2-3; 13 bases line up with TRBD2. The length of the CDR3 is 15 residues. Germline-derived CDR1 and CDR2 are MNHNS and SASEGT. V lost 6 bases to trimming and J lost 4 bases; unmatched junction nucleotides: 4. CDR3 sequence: CASSTSGGAADTQYF. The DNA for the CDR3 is TGTGCCAGCAGCACTAGCGGGGGGGCCGCAGATACGCAGTATTTT.

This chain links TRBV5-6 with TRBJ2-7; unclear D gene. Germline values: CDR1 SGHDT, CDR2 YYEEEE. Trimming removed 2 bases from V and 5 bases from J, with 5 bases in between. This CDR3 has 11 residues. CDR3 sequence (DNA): TGTGCCAGCAGCTTCCTGAACGAGCAGTACTTC. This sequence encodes CASSFLNEQYF.

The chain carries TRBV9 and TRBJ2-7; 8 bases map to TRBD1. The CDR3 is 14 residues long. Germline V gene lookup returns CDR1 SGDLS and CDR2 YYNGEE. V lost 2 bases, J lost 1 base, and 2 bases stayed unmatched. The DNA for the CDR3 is TGTGCCAGCAGCGTGGGACAGGAGTCCTACGAGCAGTACTTC. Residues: CASSVGQESYEQYF.

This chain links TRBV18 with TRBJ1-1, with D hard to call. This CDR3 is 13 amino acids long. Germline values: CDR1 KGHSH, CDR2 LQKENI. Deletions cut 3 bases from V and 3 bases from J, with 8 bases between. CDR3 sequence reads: CASSPDRDTEAFF. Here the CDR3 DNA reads TGTGCCAGCTCACCGGATCGGGACACTGAAGCTTTCTTT.

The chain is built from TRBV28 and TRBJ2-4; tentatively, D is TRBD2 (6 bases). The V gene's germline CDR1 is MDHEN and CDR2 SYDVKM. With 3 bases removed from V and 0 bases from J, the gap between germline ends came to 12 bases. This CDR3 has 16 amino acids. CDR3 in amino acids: CASSLGRGLAKNIQYF. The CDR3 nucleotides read TGTGCCAGCAGTTTGGGGCGGGGACTAGCCAAAAACATTCAGTACTTC.

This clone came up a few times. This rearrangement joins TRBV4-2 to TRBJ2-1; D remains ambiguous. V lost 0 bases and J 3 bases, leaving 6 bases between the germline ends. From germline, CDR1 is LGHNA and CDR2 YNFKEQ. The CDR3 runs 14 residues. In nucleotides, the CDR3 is TGTGCCAGCAGCCAAGATCGCGACTACAATGAGCAGTTCTTC. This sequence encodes CASSQDRDYNEQFF.

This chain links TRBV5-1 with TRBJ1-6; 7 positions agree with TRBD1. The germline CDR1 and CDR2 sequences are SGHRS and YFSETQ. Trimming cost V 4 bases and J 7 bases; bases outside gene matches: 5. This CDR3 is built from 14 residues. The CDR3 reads CASSTDRVNSPLHF. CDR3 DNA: TGCGCCAGCAGCACCGACAGGGTGAATTCACCCCTCCACTTT.

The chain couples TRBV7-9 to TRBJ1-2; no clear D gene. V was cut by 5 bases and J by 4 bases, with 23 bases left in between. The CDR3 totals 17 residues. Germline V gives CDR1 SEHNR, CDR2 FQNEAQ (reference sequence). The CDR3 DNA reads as TGTGCCAGCAGCGAGGGTGTACACCATGGAAAGACCTATGGCTACACCTTC. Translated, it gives CASSEGVHHGKTYGYTF.

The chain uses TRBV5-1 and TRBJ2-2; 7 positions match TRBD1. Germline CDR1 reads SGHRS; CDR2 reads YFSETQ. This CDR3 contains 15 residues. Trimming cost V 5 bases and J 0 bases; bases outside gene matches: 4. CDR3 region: CASSGGQSNTGELFF. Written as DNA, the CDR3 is TGCGCCAGCAGTGGGGGACAGTCGAACACCGGGGAGCTGTTTTTT.

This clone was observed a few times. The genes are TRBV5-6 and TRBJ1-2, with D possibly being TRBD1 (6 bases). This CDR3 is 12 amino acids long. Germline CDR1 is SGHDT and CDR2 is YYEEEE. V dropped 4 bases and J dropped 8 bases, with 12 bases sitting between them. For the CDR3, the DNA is TGTGCCAGCAGCAAACAGGGAGGAGGCTACACCTTC. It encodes CASSKQGGGYTF.

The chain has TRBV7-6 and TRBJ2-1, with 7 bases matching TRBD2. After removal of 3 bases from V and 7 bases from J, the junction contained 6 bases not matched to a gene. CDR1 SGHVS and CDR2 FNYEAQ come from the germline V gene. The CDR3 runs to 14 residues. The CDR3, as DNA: TGTGCCAGCAGCTTTGGCGGGGGTTATAATGAGCAGTTCTTC. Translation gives CASSFGGGYNEQFF. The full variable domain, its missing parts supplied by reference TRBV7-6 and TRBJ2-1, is GAGVSQSPRYKVTKRGQDVALRCDPISGHVSLYWYRQALGQGPEFLTYFNYEAQQDKSGLPNDRFSAERPEGSISTLTIQRTEQRDSAMYRCASSFGGGYNEQFFGPGTRLTVL.

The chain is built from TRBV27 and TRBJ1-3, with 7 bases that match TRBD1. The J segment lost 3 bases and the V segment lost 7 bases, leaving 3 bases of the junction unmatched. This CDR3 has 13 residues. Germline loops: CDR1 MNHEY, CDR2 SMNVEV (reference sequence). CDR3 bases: TGTGCCAGCATGAGACAGGGTGGAAACACCATATATTTT. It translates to CASMRQGGNTIYF.

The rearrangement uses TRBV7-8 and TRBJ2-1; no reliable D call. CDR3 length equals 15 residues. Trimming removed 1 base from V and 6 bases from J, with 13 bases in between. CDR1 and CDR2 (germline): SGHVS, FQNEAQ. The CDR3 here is CASSLEQPSGNEQFF. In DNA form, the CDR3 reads TGTGCCAGCAGCTTAGAACAGCCCTCGGGCAATGAGCAGTTCTTC.

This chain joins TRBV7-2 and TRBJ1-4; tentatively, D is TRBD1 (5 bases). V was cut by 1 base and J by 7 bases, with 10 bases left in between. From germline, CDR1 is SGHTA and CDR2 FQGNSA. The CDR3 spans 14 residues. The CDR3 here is CASSLDGGFEKLFF. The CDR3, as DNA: TGTGCCAGCAGCTTAGATGGGGGATTTGAAAAACTGTTTTTT.